Presented here are 4 T cell receptor beta chains from one specimen sequenced in a study of shared clonotypes between healthy human individuals. Sequencing was performed with immunoSEQ multiplex PCR; in TCRdb, only in-frame clones are kept and a portion is missing. The data show 2 million to 2.5 million clones, approximately 96% seen once. Sequencing used naive CD4+ T cells sorted from blood. This sample's subset: CD45RA+ positively selected. The receptors shown here come from a man younger than 35 in good health.

This rearrangement joins TRBV7-3 to TRBJ1-2, with D possibly TRBD1 on 5 matching bases. V gave up 11 bases and J gave up 1 base, with 14 bases separating them. Germline V gene data show CDR1 as SGHTA and CDR2 as FQGTGA. This CDR3 has 13 amino acids. CDR3 bases: TGTGCCCAAGAAGCAGGGATTAACTATGGCTACACCTTC. Translating gives CAQEAGINYGYTF.

The J gene is TRBJ1-1, the V gene TRBV7-9; a possible D gene is TRBD1 (5 bases). CDR3 size: 16 residues. Trimming shortened V by 2 bases and J by 2 bases, and 15 bases separated the two germline ends. Per the germline V gene, CDR1 is SEHNR and CDR2 is FQNEAQ (reference sequence). The CDR3 DNA follows: TGTGCCAGCAGCTTAAGGGGAACAGGAGAAAACACTGAAGCTTTCTTT. It translates to CASSLRGTGENTEAFF.

Concerning this clone: This sample includes further DNA sequences coding for the same CDR3. The rearrangement links TRBV14 to TRBJ2-7; the match to TRBD2 covers 11 bases. The CDR3 totals 15 residues. V dropped 1 base and J dropped 3; count of bases not matched to a gene: 2. The germline V gene has CDR1 SGHDN and CDR2 FVKESK. This chain's CDR3 is CASSQAGLAVYEQYF. CDR3 in DNA: TGTGCCAGCAGCCAAGCGGGACTAGCGGTCTACGAGCAGTACTTC.

This chain uses TRBV4-3 with TRBJ2-7, with 8 bases that match TRBD1. V trimming: 0 bases; J trimming: 2 bases; junction bases outside the gene matches: 3. The V gene's germline CDR1 is LGHNA and CDR2 YSLEER. The CDR3 is 15 amino acids. This chain's CDR3 is CASSQDPGQAYEQYF. As DNA, the CDR3 is TGCGCCAGCAGCCAAGATCCGGGACAGGCCTACGAGCAGTACTTC.